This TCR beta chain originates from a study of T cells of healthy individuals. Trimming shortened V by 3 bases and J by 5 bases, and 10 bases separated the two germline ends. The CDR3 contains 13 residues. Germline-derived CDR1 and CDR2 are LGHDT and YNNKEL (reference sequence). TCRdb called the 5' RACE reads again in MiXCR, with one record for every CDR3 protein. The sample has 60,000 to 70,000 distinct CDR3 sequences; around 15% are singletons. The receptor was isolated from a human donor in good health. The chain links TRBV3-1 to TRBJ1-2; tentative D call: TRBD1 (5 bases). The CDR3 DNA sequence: TGTGCCAGCAGCCAGAGCAGGGTTTATGGCTACACCTTC. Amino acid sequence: CASSQSRVYGYTF.